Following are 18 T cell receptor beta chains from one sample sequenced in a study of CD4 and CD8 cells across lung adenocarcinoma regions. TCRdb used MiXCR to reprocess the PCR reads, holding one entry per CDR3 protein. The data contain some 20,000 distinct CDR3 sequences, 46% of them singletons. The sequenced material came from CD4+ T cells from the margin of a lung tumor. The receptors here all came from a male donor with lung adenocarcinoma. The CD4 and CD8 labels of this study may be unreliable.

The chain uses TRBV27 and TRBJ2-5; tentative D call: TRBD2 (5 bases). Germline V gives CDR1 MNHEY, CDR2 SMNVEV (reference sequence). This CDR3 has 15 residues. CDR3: CGAGLGARDQETQYF. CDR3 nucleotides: TGTGGCGCGGGTCTAGGCGCTCGCGACCAAGAGACCCAGTACTTC.

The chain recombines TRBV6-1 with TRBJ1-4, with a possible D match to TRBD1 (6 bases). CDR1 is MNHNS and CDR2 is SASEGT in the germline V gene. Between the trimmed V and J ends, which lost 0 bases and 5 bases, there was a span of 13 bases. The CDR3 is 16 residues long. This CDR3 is CASSEALRGENEKLFF. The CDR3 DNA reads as TGTGCCAGCAGTGAAGCGCTCAGGGGAGAAAATGAAAAACTGTTTTTT.

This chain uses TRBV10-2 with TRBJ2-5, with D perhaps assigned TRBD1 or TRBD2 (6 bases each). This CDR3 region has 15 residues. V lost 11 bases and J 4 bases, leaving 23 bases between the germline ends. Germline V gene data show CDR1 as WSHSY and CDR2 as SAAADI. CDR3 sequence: CAAGRGGRETETQYF. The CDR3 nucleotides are TGCGCCGCGGGGCGAGGGGGGCGTGAAACAGAGACCCAGTACTTC.

This CDR3 reads CASRGLGAKNMQYF. CDR3 in DNA: TGCGCCAGCAGGGGGCTGGGAGCCAAAAACATGCAGTATTTT. V gene TRBV10-2 combines with J gene TRBJ2-3; perhaps D is TRBD1 or TRBD2 (5 bases each). In germline, CDR1 is WSHSY, CDR2 SAAADI. The CDR3 contains 14 residues. V was clipped by 6 bases and J by 11 bases, with 21 bases between them.

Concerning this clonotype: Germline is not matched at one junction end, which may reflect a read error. CDR3 DNA: TGTGGCAGCAGGGGGCCGGGGGCCACAAATACGCAGTACTTT. Its protein is CGSRGPGATNTQYF. The gene calls are TRBV27 and TRBJ2-3; 8 bases agree with TRBD1. The CDR3 is 14 residues long. Germline CDR1 MNHEY, CDR2 SMNVEV (reference sequence).

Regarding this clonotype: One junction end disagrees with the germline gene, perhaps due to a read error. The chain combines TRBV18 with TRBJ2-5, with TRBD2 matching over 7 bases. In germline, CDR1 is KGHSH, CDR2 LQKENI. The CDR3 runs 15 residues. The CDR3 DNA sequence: TGTGCCAGCTCACCACCGATTGGAGGGAGGGCCGGTGAGTTCTTC. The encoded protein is CASSPPIGGRAGEFF.

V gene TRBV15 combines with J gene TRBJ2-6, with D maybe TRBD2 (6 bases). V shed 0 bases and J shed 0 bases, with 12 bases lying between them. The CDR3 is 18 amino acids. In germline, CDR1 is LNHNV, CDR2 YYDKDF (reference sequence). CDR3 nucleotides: TGTGCCACCAGCAGAGATCTGGGACTGAGCTCTGGGGCCAACGTCCTGACTTTC. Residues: CATSRDLGLSSGANVLTF. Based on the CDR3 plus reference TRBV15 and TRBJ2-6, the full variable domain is DAMVIQNPRYQVTQFGKPVTLSCSQTLNHNVMYWYQQKSSQAPKLLFHYYDKDFNNEADTPDNFQSRRPNTSFCFLDIRSPGLGDTAMYLCATSRDLGLSSGANVLTFGAGSRLTVL.

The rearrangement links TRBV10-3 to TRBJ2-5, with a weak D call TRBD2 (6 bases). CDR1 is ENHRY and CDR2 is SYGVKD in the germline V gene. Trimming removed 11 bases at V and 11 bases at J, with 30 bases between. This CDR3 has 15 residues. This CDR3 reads CAGGIQGRDQDTQYF. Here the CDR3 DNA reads TGTGCCGGGGGGATCCAGGGCCGGGACCAAGATACGCAGTACTTC.

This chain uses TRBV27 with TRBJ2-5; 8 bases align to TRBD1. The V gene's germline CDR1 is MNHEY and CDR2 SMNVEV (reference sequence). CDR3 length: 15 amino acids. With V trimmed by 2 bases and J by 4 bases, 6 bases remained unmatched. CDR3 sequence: CASSLNRGVRETQYF. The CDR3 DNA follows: TGTGCCAGCAGTTTAAACAGGGGGGTAAGAGAGACCCAGTACTTC.

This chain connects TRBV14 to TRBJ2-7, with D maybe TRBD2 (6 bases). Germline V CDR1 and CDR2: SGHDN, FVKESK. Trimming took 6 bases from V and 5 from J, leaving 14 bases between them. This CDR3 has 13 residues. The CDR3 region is CASSRGLMDEQYF. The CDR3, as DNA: TGTGCCAGCAGTAGGGGACTTATGGACGAGCAGTACTTC. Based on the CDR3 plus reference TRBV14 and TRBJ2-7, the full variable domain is EAGVTQFPSHSVIEKGQTVTLRCDPISGHDNLYWYRRVMGKEIKFLLHFVKESKQDESGMPNNRFLAERTGGTYSTLKVQPAELEDSGVYFCASSRGLMDEQYFGPGTRLTVT.

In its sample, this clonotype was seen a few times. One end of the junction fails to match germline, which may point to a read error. CDR3 loop: CASSARVTQYF. CDR3 nucleotides: TGTGCCAGCAGTGCCAGAGTCACGCAGTATTTC. This chain links TRBV25-1 with TRBJ2-3; no clear D. The V gene's germline CDR1 is MGHDK and CDR2 SYGVNS. The CDR3 is 11 residues long.

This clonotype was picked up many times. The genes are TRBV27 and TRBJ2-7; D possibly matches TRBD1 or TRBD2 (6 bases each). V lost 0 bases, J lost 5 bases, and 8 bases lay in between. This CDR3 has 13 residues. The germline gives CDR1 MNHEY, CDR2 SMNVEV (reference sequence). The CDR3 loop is CASSLSGGHEQYF. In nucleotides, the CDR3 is TGTGCCAGCAGTTTATCGGGGGGCCACGAGCAGTACTTC.

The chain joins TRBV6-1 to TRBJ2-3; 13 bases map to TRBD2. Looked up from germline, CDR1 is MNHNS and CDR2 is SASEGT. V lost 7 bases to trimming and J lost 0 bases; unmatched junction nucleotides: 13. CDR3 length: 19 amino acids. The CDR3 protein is CASTSAGLAGITSTDTQYF. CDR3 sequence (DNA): TGTGCCAGCACCTCCGCGGGACTAGCGGGGATAACTAGCACAGATACGCAGTATTTT.

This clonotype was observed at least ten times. This CDR3 reads CASSPGQGHVLTF. The CDR3 nucleotides read TGTGCCAGCTCCCCGGGACAGGGTCATGTCCTGACTTTC. The genes are TRBV12-3 or TRBV12-4 and TRBJ2-6, with TRBD1 matching over 9 bases. Trimming removed 8 bases from V and 13 bases from J; junction bases left unmatched: 9. The CDR3 has 13 residues.

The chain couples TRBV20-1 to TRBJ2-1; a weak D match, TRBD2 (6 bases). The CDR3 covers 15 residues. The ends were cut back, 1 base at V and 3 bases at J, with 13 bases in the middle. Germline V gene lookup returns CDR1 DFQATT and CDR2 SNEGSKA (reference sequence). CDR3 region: CSARGLWGVYNEQFF. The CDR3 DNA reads TGCAGTGCTAGAGGGCTCTGGGGGGTCTACAATGAGCAGTTCTTC.

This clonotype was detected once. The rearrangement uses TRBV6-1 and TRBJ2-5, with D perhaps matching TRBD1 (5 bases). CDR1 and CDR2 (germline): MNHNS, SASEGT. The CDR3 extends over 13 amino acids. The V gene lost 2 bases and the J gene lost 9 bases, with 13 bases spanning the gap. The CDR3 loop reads CASSEYQGRAQYF. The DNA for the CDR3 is TGTGCCAGCAGTGAATATCAGGGCAGGGCCCAGTACTTC.

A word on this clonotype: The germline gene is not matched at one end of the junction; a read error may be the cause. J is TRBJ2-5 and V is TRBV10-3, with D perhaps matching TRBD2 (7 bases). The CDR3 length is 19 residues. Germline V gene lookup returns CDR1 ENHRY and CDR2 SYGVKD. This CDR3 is CASGYWGGGGGRDQETQYF. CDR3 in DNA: TGTGCCTCGGGTTACTGGGGGGGGGGCGGGGGCCGTGACCAAGAGACCCAGTATTTC.

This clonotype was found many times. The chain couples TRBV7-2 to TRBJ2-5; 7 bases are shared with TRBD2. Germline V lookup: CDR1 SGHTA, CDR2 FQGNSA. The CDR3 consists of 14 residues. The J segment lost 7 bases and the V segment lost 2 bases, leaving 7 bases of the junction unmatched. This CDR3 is CASSLWSGEGTQYF. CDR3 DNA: TGTGCCAGCAGCTTATGGAGCGGGGAAGGGACCCAGTACTTC.